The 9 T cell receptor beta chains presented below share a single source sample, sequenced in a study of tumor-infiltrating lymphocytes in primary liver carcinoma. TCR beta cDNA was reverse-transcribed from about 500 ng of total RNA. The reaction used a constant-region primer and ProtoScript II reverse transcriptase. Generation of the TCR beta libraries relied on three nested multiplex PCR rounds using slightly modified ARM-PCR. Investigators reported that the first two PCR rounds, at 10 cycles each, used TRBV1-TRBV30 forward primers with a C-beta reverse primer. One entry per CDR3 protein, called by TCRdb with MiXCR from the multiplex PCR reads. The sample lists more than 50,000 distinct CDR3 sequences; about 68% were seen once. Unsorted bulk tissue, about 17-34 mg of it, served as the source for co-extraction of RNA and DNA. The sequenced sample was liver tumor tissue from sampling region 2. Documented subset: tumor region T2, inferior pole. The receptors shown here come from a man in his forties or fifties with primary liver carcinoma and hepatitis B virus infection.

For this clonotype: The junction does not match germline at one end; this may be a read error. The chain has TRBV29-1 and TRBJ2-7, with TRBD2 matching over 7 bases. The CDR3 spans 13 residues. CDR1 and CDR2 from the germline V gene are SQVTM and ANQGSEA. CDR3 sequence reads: CNADMASGYELYF. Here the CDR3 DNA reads TGCAACGCTGACATGGCTAGCGGTTACGAGCTGTACTTC.

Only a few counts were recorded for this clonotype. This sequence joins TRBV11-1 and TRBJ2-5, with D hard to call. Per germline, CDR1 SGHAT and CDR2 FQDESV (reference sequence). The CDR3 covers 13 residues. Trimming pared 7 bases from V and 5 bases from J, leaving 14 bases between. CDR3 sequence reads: CASTMGESETQYF. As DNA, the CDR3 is TGTGCCAGCACCATGGGCGAATCGGAGACCCAGTACTTC. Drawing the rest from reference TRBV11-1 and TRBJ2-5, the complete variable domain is EAEVAQSPRYKITEKSQAVAFWCDPISGHATLYWYRQILGQGPELLVQFQDESVVDDSQLPKDRFSAERLKGVDSTLKIQPAELGDSAMYLCASTMGESETQYFGPGTRLLVL.

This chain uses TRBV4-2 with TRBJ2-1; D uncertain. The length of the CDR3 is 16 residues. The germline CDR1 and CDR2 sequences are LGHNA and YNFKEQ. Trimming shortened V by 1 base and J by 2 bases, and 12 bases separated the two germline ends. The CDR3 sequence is CASSQVGPWAYNEQFF. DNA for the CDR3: TGTGCCAGCAGCCAAGTGGGCCCCTGGGCCTACAATGAGCAGTTCTTC.

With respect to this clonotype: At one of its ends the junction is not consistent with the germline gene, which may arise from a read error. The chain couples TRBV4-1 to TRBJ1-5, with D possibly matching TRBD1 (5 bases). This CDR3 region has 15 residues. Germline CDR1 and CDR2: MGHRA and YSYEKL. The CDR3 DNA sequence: TGCACCAGCAACCAAGATATCGCAGGGTGGCAGACCCAGCATTTT. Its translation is CTSNQDIAGWQTQHF.

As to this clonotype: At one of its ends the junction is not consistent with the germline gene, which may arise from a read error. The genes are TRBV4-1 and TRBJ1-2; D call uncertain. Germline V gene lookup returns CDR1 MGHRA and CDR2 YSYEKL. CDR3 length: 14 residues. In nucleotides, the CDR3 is TGCGCCAGCAGCCCTAGAGAAGGGCGCCATGGTTACACCTTC. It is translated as CASSPREGRHGYTF.

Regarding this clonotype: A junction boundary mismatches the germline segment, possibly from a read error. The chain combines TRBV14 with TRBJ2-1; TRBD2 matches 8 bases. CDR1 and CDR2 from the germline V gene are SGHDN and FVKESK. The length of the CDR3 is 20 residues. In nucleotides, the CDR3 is TGTGACAGCAACCAAGACACCGGGTCAGGTCGGAGTCAGCGGGGGTATGAACAGTTCTTC. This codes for CDSNQDTGSGRSQRGYEQFF.

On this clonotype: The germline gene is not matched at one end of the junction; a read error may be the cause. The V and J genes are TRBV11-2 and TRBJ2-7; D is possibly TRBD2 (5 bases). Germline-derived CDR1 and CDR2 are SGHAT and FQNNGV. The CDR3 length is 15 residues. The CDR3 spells CVSGLEYSSSYEQYF. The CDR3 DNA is TGTGTCAGCGGCTTAGAATACTCCAGCTCCTACGAGCAGTACTTC. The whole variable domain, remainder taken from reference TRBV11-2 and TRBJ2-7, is EAGVAQSPRYKIIEKRQSVAFWCNPISGHATLYWYQQILGQGPKLLIQFQNNGVVDDSQLPKDRFSAERLKGVDSTLKIQPAKLEDSAVYLCVSGLEYSSSYEQYFGPGTRLTVT.

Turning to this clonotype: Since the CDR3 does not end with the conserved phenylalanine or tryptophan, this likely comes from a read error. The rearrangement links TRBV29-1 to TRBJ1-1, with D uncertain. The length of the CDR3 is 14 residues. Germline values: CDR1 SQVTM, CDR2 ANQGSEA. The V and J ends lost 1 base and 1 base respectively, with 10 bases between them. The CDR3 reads CSVEGRRSNTEAFL. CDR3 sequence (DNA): TGCAGCGTTGAAGGTCGACGGTCGAACACTGAAGCTTTCTTA.

In nucleotides, the CDR3 is TGTGCCAGCTCAAAGGGAGGGGAGACCCAGTACTTC. Translating it yields CASSKGGETQYF. The chain employs TRBV2 and TRBJ2-5, with 7 bases aligning to TRBD2. Looked up from germline, CDR1 is SNHLY and CDR2 is FYNNEI. The CDR3 contains 12 residues. Trimming removed 8 bases from V and 5 bases from J; junction bases left unmatched: 5.